Listed here are 9 T cell receptor beta chains from one sample, sequenced in a study of post-analysis software for immune sequencing data. Study results and limitations: Four or five TRBV segments were significantly more frequent in patients than in controls. TRBV5-6, TRBV5-1 and TRBV20-1 were among these segments.

Unique molecular identifiers had been added to the TCR beta cDNA libraries. TCRdb passed the PCR reads through MiXCR, listing each CDR3 protein once. The sample records 400,000 to 500,000 distinct CDR3 sequences, roughly 38% being singletons. These receptors' targets are unknown. Material for sequencing was blood. The source of these receptors is a girl aged 2 to 9 with multiple sclerosis.

V gene TRBV7-9 combines with J gene TRBJ1-2; D remains ambiguous. CDR3 length: 14 amino acids. The V end lost 3 bases, the J end lost 2 bases, and 10 bases lay between the germline ends. Per the germline V gene, CDR1 is SEHNR and CDR2 is FQNEAQ (reference sequence). The CDR3 region is CASSLVAVNYGYTF. The CDR3 DNA is TGTGCCAGCAGCTTGGTAGCGGTAAACTATGGCTACACCTTC.

This clonotype occurred a few times. The rearrangement links TRBV20-1 to TRBJ2-3; D tentatively reads TRBD1 or TRBD2 (5 bases each). CDR1 DFQATT and CDR2 SNEGSKA come from the germline V gene (reference sequence). Trimming cost V 6 bases and J 6 bases, with 13 bases left between them. The CDR3 sequence is 12 residues long. For the CDR3, the DNA is TGCAGTGCCCGGGACGGTGTTGATACGCAGTATTTT. Its protein is CSARDGVDTQYF.

This clonotype was counted only a few times. This sequence joins TRBV6-5 and TRBJ2-5; D ambiguous. CDR3 length: 13 amino acids. V was pared by 2 bases and J by 5 bases, with 9 bases between. Germline V lookup: CDR1 MNHEY, CDR2 SVGAGI. The CDR3 region is CASSYRKGETQYF. The CDR3, as DNA: TGTGCCAGCAGTTACAGGAAAGGGGAGACCCAGTACTTC.

This clonotype has just a few counts. This chain connects TRBV6-5 to TRBJ1-2; tentatively, D is TRBD1 (5 bases). V lost 0 bases to trimming and J lost 4 bases, with 15 bases between them. The CDR3 has 16 amino acids. Germline loops: CDR1 MNHEY, CDR2 SVGAGI. The DNA for the CDR3 is TGTGCCAGCAGTTACTCGACTCCGGGGCTCGGCTATGGCTACACCTTC. Its protein is CASSYSTPGLGYGYTF.

The CDR3 DNA reads as TGTGCCAGCAGCCCGACTAGCGGGGTGGGGAATGAGCAGTTCTTC. Translating it yields CASSPTSGVGNEQFF. V and J are TRBV12-3 or TRBV12-4 and TRBJ2-1; 11 bases fit TRBD2. V lost 6 bases, J lost 7 bases, and 8 bases stayed unmatched. The CDR3 is 15 amino acids.

The chain joins TRBV7-2 to TRBJ1-4; 11 bases are shared with TRBD1. The ends lost 3 bases at V and 5 bases at J; junction bases unmatched: 5. Germline lookup yields CDR1 SGHTA and CDR2 FQGNSA. CDR3 length: 16 amino acids. The CDR3 DNA reads as TGTGCCAGCAGCTTCGATGGACAGGGGGCGAATGAAAAACTGTTTTTT. Translation gives CASSFDGQGANEKLFF.

The chain has TRBV2 and TRBJ2-3; D ambiguous. V shed 4 bases and J shed 6 bases, with 14 bases lying between them. Germline CDR1 reads SNHLY; CDR2 reads FYNNEI. The CDR3 spans 14 residues. The CDR3 DNA is TGTGCCAGCAGTGTGGGTCGGACGGGCGATACGCAGTATTTT. Protein sequence: CASSVGRTGDTQYF.

The chain links TRBV7-9 to TRBJ2-4; D possibly corresponds to TRBD1 (5 bases). The J call could be wrong; TRBJ2-7 is a better fit for the DNA end. The CDR3 sequence is 14 residues long. Germline V gene lookup returns CDR1 SEHNR and CDR2 FQNEAQ (reference sequence). The CDR3 spells CASSWTDRYYEQYF. Written as DNA, the CDR3 is TGTGCCAGCAGCTGGACCGACAGATACTACGAGCAGTACTTC.

The chain carries TRBV2 and TRBJ2-1; 8 nucleotides align to TRBD2. V trimming: 7 bases; J trimming: 5 bases; junction bases outside the gene matches: 4. Germline V lookup: CDR1 SNHLY, CDR2 FYNNEI. This CDR3 comprises 13 residues. CDR3 amino acids: CASTSRGDNEQFF. The DNA of the CDR3 is TGTGCCAGCACCTCGCGGGGGGACAATGAGCAGTTCTTC.